Listed below are T cell receptor beta chains from one sample, sequenced in a study of beta chain features in type 1 diabetes. Profiling relied on immunoSEQ multiplex PCR, and the TCRdb table lists in-frame clones only, not all of them. The table has about 190,000 clones, less than 9.5% seen once. Material: central memory CD4+ T cells from blood. The receptors here all came from a woman aged 40 to 49 with type 1 diabetes. Each CDR3 is given with its conserved first and last residue.

V	J	CDR3
TRBV9	TRBJ2-3	CASSTRTGGGTDTQYF
TRBV28	TRBJ1-2	CASSLGAASYGYTF
TRBV28	TRBJ2-6	CASRGSSGANVLTF
TRBV6-6	TRBJ1-4	CASSYSSPSGEKLFF
TRBV18	TRBJ1-1	CASSRVGEAFF
TRBV2	TRBJ2-1	CASTYPGSGANEQFF
TRBV11-2	TRBJ1-1	CASSRQGATEAFF
TRBV2	TRBJ1-2	CASSEGPPDYGYTF
TRBV29-1	TRBJ1-1	CSARTGNTEAFF
TRBV6-5	TRBJ1-1	CASSYGASNTEAFF
TRBV5-1	TRBJ2-7	CASSLVLAGGPGEQYF
TRBV7-9	TRBJ1-2	CASSPSAGGVYGYTF
TRBV7-2	TRBJ1-2	CASSLATQAGYTF
TRBV29-1	TRBJ2-5	CSAQGSETQYF
TRBV7-9	TRBJ1-1	CASSFSTVYTEAFF
TRBV7-9	TRBJ2-2	CASSSTGKYTGELFF
TRBV11-1	TRBJ2-7	CASSRPGQESHEQYF
TRBV7-2	TRBJ2-7	CASSPPTDYEQYF
TRBV7-7	TRBJ2-1	CASSPGGRTNEQFF
TRBV6-5	TRBJ2-1	CASSFSSDYNEQFF
TRBV7-9	TRBJ1-1	CASSLHGMNTEAFF
TRBV6-1	TRBJ2-7	CASSDTGRYEQYF
TRBV2	TRBJ1-2	CASRGDGTGGVSRSYGYTF
TRBV18	TRBJ1-4	CASSPQNMQVVNEKLFF
TRBV11-2	TRBJ2-1	CASSAGQGPYNEQFF
TRBV5-1	TRBJ2-1	CASSLEGQDYNEQFF
TRBV28	TRBJ2-1	CASSYILASHNEQFF
TRBV11-2	TRBJ2-1	CASSLGQVYNEQFF
TRBV5-1	TRBJ2-5	CASSGLPSTPQETQYF
TRBV20-1	TRBJ2-7	CSASRDYEQYF
TRBV6-5	TRBJ2-1	CASSYLYGVRFF
TRBV29-1	TRBJ2-4	CSVEEWGTGLYIQYF
TRBV9	TRBJ2-3	CASSVGSGGTDTQYF
TRBV18	TRBJ2-7	CASSNRLAGVGYEQYF
TRBV5-4	TRBJ1-4	CASSSQLSANEKLFF
TRBV7-2	TRBJ2-1	CASSPGAGLAENEQFF
TRBV5-1	TRBJ1-2	CASTLGMGYGYTF
TRBV19	TRBJ1-1	CASSIGLEAARNTEAFF
TRBV4-2	TRBJ2-2	CASSQDGTSGAYTGELFF
TRBV15	TRBJ1-2	CATSRVGTDRGSYTF
TRBV7-2	TRBJ2-7	CASSFRTPSYEQYF
TRBV30	TRBJ2-7	CAWGGTSQDEQYF
TRBV6-5	TRBJ1-5	CASRETGSGNQPQHF
TRBV28	TRBJ2-1	CASTGGLAGVNEQFF
TRBV14	TRBJ2-5	CASSQETVLETQYF
TRBV30	TRBJ1-1	CAWSSRGGSTEAFF
TRBV2	TRBJ1-5	CASTPREGGNQPQHF
TRBV7-2	TRBJ2-7	CASSPPGIYEQYF